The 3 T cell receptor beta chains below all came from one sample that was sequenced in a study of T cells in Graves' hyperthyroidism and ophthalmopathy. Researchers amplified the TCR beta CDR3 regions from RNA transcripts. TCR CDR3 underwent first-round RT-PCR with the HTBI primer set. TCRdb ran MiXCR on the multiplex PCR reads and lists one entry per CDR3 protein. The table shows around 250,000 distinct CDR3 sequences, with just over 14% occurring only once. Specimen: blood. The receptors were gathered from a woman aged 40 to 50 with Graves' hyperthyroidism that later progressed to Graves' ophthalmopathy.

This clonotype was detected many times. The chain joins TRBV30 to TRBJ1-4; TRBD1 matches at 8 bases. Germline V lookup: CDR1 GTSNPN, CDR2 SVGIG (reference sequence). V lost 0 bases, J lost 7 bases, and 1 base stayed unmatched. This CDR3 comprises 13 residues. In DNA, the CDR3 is TGTGCCTGGAGTGTACAGGGGGTTGAAAAACTGTTTTTT. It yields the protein CAWSVQGVEKLFF.

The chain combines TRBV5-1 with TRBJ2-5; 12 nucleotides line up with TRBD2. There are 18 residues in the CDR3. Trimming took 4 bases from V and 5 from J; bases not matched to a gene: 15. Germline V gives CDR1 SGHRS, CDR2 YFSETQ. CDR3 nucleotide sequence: TGCGCCAGCAGCCATAAGGGGCTAGCGGGAGGGGTACGGGAGACCCAGTACTTC. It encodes CASSHKGLAGGVRETQYF.

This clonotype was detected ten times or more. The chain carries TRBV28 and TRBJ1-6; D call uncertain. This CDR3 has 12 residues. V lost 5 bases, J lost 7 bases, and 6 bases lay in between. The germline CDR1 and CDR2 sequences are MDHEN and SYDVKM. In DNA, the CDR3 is TGTGCCAGCAGTGCACAAAATTCACCCCTCCACTTT. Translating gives CASSAQNSPLHF. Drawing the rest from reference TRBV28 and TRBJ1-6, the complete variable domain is DVKVTQSSRYLVKRTGEKVFLECVQDMDHENMFWYRQDPGLGLRLIYFSYDVKMKEKGDIPEGYSVSREKKERFSLILESASTNQTSMYLCASSAQNSPLHFGNGTRLTVT.